A single sample gave rise to the 11 T cell receptor beta chains below, sequenced in a study of control samples from healthy donors and cancer patients. Repertoires were generated with immunoSEQ multiplex PCR, while TCRdb's copy carries only in-frame clones and drops some. In the table there are more than 25,000 clones, over 75% of which are singletons. What was sequenced was PBMCs. These receptors were obtained from a woman aged 60 to 75 with head and neck cancer.

The chain couples TRBV4-3 to TRBJ1-2; 8 bases line up with TRBD1. The CDR3 is 15 residues long. Trimming took 1 base from V and 8 from J; bases not matched to a gene: 9. From germline, CDR1 is LGHNA and CDR2 YSLEER. The CDR3 reads CASSQGAGQGGGYTF. For the CDR3, the DNA is TGCGCCAGCAGCCAAGGTGCCGGACAGGGTGGAGGCTACACCTTC.

This clone was seen only once. The chain combines TRBV10-2 with TRBJ2-6; a weak D match, TRBD2 (5 bases). V was trimmed by 4 bases and J by 0 bases, leaving 16 bases between them. Germline CDR1 is WSHSY and CDR2 is SAAADI. This CDR3 is built from 18 residues. CDR3 coding DNA: TGCGCCAGCAGTGGCGCGGAGGCCCTTCCCTCTGGGGCCAACGTCCTGACTTTC. Translated: CASSGAEALPSGANVLTF.

The DNA of the CDR3 is TGTGCCACCAGAAGGGGGCAGGTGGCAGAGACCCAGTACTTC. Protein: CATRRGQVAETQYF. J is TRBJ2-5 and V is TRBV15, with 7 bases lining up with TRBD1. The CDR3 contains 14 residues. CDR1 is LNHNV, CDR2 YYDKDF, per germline (reference sequence). With 6 bases clipped from V and 4 bases from J, the junction kept 8 bases outside the gene matches. Drawing the rest from reference TRBV15 and TRBJ2-5, the complete variable domain is DAMVIQNPRYQVTQFGKPVTLSCSQTLNHNVMYWYQQKSSQAPKLLFHYYDKDFNNEADTPDNFQSRRPNTSFCFLDIRSPGLGDTAMYLCATRRGQVAETQYFGPGTRLLVL.

The gene calls are TRBV19 and TRBJ1-2; TRBD1 agrees at 8 bases. Germline V gene lookup returns CDR1 LNHDA and CDR2 SQIVND (reference sequence). The junction had 4 bases not matched to a gene; V was cut back by 6 bases and J by 4 bases. The CDR3 has 13 residues. Here the CDR3 DNA reads TGTGCCAGTAGCTTTCAGGGGGCCTATGGCTACACCTTC. Amino acid sequence: CASSFQGAYGYTF.

This rearrangement joins TRBV7-9 to TRBJ1-1; D is perhaps TRBD1 (6 bases). CDR1 SEHNR and CDR2 FQNEAQ come from the germline V gene (reference sequence). This CDR3 comprises 16 residues. V lost 1 base to trimming and J lost 1 base, with 13 bases between them. CDR3 residues: CASSLGGALRNTEAFF. CDR3 DNA sequence: TGTGCCAGCAGCTTAGGGGGGGCCTTAAGGAACACTGAAGCTTTCTTT.

The chain joins TRBV12-5 to TRBJ2-2, with D perhaps matching TRBD2 (6 bases). Trimming cost V 9 bases and J 4 bases, with 12 bases left between them. This CDR3 contains 13 residues. Germline values: CDR1 LGHNT, CDR2 FRNRAP. For the CDR3, the DNA is TGTGCTAGCACCACTAGCACCACCGGGGAGCTGTTTTTT. It codes for CASTTSTTGELFF. Together with reference TRBV12-5 and TRBJ2-2, the CDR3 gives the full variable domain: DARVTQTPRHKVTEMGQEVTMRCQPILGHNTVFWYRQTMMQGLELLAYFRNRAPLDDSGMPKDRFSAEMPDATLATLKIQPSEPRDSAVYFCASTTSTTGELFFGEGSRLTVL.

The rearrangement links TRBV3-1 (or the pseudogene TRBV3-2) to TRBJ2-1; D not certain. Germline CDR1 is LGHDT and CDR2 is YNNKEL (reference sequence). The ends were cut back, 1 base at V and 2 bases at J, with 9 bases in the middle. CDR3 size: 15 residues. The CDR3 DNA sequence: TGTGCCAGCAGCCAAGGACCGACGACCTACAATGAGCAGTTCTTC. Translating gives CASSQGPTTYNEQFF.

The chain employs TRBV2 and TRBJ2-3; D could derive from TRBD1 or TRBD2 (5 bases each). The germline V and J ends were trimmed by 8 bases and 1 base, with 7 bases remaining between them. Germline CDR1 SNHLY, CDR2 FYNNEI. This CDR3 comprises 12 residues. The CDR3 coding sequence is TGTGCCAGCTCGGGGCGCACAGATACGCAGTATTTT. Its translation: CASSGRTDTQYF. Filled out from reference TRBV2 and TRBJ2-3, the complete variable domain reads EPEVTQTPSHQVTQMGQEVILRCVPISNHLYFYWYRQILGQKVEFLVSFYNNEISEKSEIFDDQFSVERPDGSNFTLKIRSTKLEDSAMYFCASSGRTDTQYFGPGTRLTVL.

On this clone itself: At one end, the junction sequence differs from germline, possibly due to a read error. The chain joins TRBV3-1 (or the pseudogene TRBV3-2) to TRBJ2-1, with 7 bases aligning to TRBD2. The CDR3 sequence is 16 residues long. The germline V gene has CDR1 LGHDT and CDR2 YNNKEL (reference sequence). CDR3 region: CASTQGAGSSYNEQFF. In nucleotides, the CDR3 is TGTGCCAGCACCCAAGGAGCGGGGAGCTCCTACAATGAGCAGTTCTTC.

The V and J genes are TRBV5-4 and TRBJ2-3, with 8 bases lining up with TRBD2. Germline assignment: CDR1 SGHNT and CDR2 YYREEE (reference sequence). There are 16 residues in the CDR3. With 2 bases clipped from V and 3 bases from J, the junction kept 8 bases outside the gene matches. CDR3 loop: CASSFPAGEGTDTQYF. The CDR3, as DNA: TGTGCCAGCAGCTTCCCAGCGGGGGAAGGGACAGATACGCAGTATTTT.

The rearrangement links TRBV7-6 to TRBJ1-4, with D possibly being TRBD1 (5 bases). The V gene lost 5 bases and the J gene lost 8 bases, with 15 bases spanning the gap. This CDR3 has 14 residues. Germline CDR1 is SGHVS and CDR2 is FNYEAQ. The DNA of the CDR3 is TGTGCCAGCAGCCCTCTCGCCCCAGGGGAAAAACTGTTTTTT. Protein: CASSPLAPGEKLFF.